This T cell receptor beta chain was observed in a study of CD8 T cells in ankylosing spondylitis. The CDR3 runs to 20 residues. Per germline, CDR1 SGHAT and CDR2 FQDESV (reference sequence). The ends lost 0 bases at V and 0 bases at J; junction bases unmatched: 11. General study results and limits: What seemed typical of ankylosing spondylitis blood was a TCR beta motif built from under 10 highly homologous variants. Enrichment of disease-linked clones was reportedly significant in matched ankylosing spondylitis synovial fluid. CD8+ cells made up the disease-linked clones, which were relatively rare in peripheral blood. Earlier studies detected some motif variants in reactive arthritis synovial fluid and blood.

As to this clonotype: The antigen is unknown.

Generation of TCR beta libraries employed quantitative 5'-RACE incorporating molecular barcodes. TCRdb recomputed calls from the 5' RACE reads with MiXCR, one row per CDR3 protein. The sample lists about 450,000 distinct CDR3 sequences; roughly 25% were seen once. The receptor's source is a male donor with ankylosing spondylitis. Input material: blood, either unsorted or a sorted T cell fraction (not recorded which). This chain uses TRBV11-1 with TRBJ2-1; 10 bases map to TRBD2. The CDR3 DNA follows: TGTGCCAGCAGCTTAGCTTATGGGGCTAGCGGGAGAGGCTCCTACAATGAGCAGTTCTTC. Its protein product is CASSLAYGASGRGSYNEQFF.